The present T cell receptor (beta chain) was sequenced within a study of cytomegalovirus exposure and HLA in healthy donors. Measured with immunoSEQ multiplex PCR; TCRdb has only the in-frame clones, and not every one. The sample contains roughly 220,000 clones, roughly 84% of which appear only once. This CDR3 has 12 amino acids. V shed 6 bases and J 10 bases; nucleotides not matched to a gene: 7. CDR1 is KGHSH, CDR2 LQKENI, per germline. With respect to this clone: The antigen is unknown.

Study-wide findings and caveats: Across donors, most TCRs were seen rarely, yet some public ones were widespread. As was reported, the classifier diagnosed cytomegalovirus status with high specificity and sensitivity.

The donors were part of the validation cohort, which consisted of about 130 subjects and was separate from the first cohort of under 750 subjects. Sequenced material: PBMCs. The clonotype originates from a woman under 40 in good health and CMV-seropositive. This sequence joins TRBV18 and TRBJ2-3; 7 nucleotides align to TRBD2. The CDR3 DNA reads TGTGCCAGCTCCAACGAGGGAGGGGCGCAGTATTTT. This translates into CASSNEGGAQYF.